This TCR beta chain was profiled in a study of T cells in Graves' hyperthyroidism and ophthalmopathy. Trimming left V 3 bases short and J 3 bases short, with 14 bases between. CDR3 length: 15 residues. This clonotype was seen ten or more times. Amplification targeted TCR beta CDR3 regions from RNA transcripts. Using the HTBI primer set, a first-round RT-PCR was run on the TCR CDR3. MiXCR, run by TCRdb on the multiplex PCR reads, gives a single entry per CDR3 protein. The table lists about 410,000 distinct CDR3 sequences, roughly 15% of them singletons, with 15% to 20% in the top ten. The sample comprised blood. The gene calls are TRBV12-3 or TRBV12-4 and TRBJ1-2, with D perhaps matching TRBD1 (6 bases). The TCR originated in a woman under 40 with Graves' ophthalmopathy. The CDR3 DNA sequence: TGTGCCAGCAGTTTCTCGGGGGGGGCGTACTATGGCTACACCTTC. This translates into CASSFSGGAYYGYTF.